The 21 T cell receptor beta chains below all came from one sample that was sequenced in a study of blood T cell repertoires in COVID-19 (dated by TCRdb to 2018 to 2021). The library was built by means of the immunoSEQ multiplex PCR assay. TCRdb retrieved this table from immuneACCESS and kept in-frame rearrangements only. Not all clones are present; in checked studies, unresolved V genes account for under half, and no reason is known for the remainder. This sample has 200,000 to 250,000 clones in its table, and around 91% of those were observed once. Of the sample, 4.5% to 5.5% is held by the ten largest clones. The source material was peripheral blood. The receptors derive from a woman in her thirties or forties with acute or convalescent COVID-19.

The chain is built from TRBV6-6 and TRBJ1-2, with D tentatively TRBD1 (6 bases). From germline, CDR1 is MNHNY and CDR2 SVGAGI (reference sequence). V lost 0 bases and J 0 bases, leaving 8 bases between the germline ends. The CDR3 spans 15 residues. The CDR3 sequence: CASSYSGTPNYGYTF. The CDR3 DNA is TGTGCCAGCAGTTACTCGGGGACACCTAACTATGGCTACACCTTC.

The chain joins TRBV5-1 to TRBJ1-1; 9 bases map to TRBD1. This CDR3 has 13 amino acids. Losses at the gene ends were 3 bases for V and 5 bases for J; bases not matched to a gene: 2. Germline V gene data show CDR1 as SGHRS and CDR2 as YFSETQ. This CDR3 is CASSWDRATEAFF. The DNA for the CDR3 is TGCGCCAGCAGCTGGGACAGGGCAACTGAAGCTTTCTTT. Variable domain in full (rest from reference TRBV5-1 and TRBJ1-1): KAGVTQTPRYLIKTRGQQVTLSCSPISGHRSVSWYQQTPGQGLQFLFEYFSETQRNKGNFPGRFSGRQFSNSRSEMNVSTLELGDSALYLCASSWDRATEAFFGQGTRLTVV.

Regarding this clone: A junction boundary mismatches the germline segment, possibly from a read error. The chain links TRBV2 to TRBJ1-2; 7 bases map to TRBD1. The CDR3 is 14 residues long. Germline-derived CDR1 and CDR2 are SNHLY and FYNNEI. The CDR3 region is CASREGGANYGYTF. Written as DNA, the CDR3 is TGTGCCAGCAGAGAAGGGGGCGCTAACTATGGCTACACCTTC.

The rearrangement uses TRBV6-5 and TRBJ2-5; TRBD2 matches at 7 bases. CDR1 is MNHEY, CDR2 SVGAGI, per germline. V was clipped by 6 bases and J by 7 bases; unmatched bases: 11. There are 14 residues in the CDR3. The CDR3 loop is CASRGGTPGGTQYF. The CDR3 DNA reads as TGTGCCAGCAGGGGGGGGACTCCGGGAGGGACCCAGTACTTC.

The rearrangement uses TRBV19 and TRBJ1-5; D call uncertain. Germline assignment: CDR1 LNHDA and CDR2 SQIVND (reference sequence). V was trimmed by 2 bases and J by 6 bases, leaving 17 bases between them. The CDR3 contains 16 residues. The CDR3 bases are TGTGCCAGTAGTATAAAAGGCGGAGGGAAGGTTCAGCCCCAGCATTTT. It yields the protein CASSIKGGGKVQPQHF.

The chain recombines TRBV6-1 with TRBJ1-4; a weak D match, TRBD1 (5 bases). Germline V gene lookup returns CDR1 MNHNS and CDR2 SASEGT. The CDR3 is made up of 12 amino acids. V was pared by 7 bases and J by 4 bases, with 7 bases between. CDR3 sequence (DNA): TGTGCCAGCAAACAGGTTAATGAAAAACTGTTTTTT. Translating it yields CASKQVNEKLFF.

A single count supports this clone. V usage is TRBV11-2 and J usage is TRBJ1-6, with D perhaps TRBD1 (6 bases). Germline lookup yields CDR1 SGHAT and CDR2 FQNNGV. V dropped 1 base and J dropped 9 bases, with 22 bases sitting between them. The CDR3 runs to 18 residues. The CDR3: CASSLASYQGPPPSPLHF. The CDR3 DNA reads TGTGCCAGCAGCTTAGCTTCCTATCAGGGGCCCCCCCCTTCACCCCTCCACTTT.

This chain links TRBV6-5 with TRBJ2-2; TRBD1 aligns across 7 bases. Germline CDR1 and CDR2: MNHEY and SVGAGI. The CDR3 sequence is 13 residues long. V dropped 10 bases and J dropped 3; count of bases not matched to a gene: 5. CDR3 sequence reads: CATRQGDTGELFF. Written as DNA, the CDR3 is TGTGCCACCCGACAGGGAGACACCGGGGAGCTGTTTTTT.

The V gene is TRBV7-9, the J gene TRBJ1-1, with TRBD1 as a possible D gene (5 bases). CDR1 is SEHNR and CDR2 is FQNEAQ in the germline V gene (reference sequence). There are 16 residues in the CDR3. Trimming removed 5 bases from V and 4 bases from J, with 20 bases in between. The CDR3 bases are TGTGCCAGCAGCCTAGGACACCGAGAGTCTATCACTGAAGCTTTCTTT. Its translation: CASSLGHRESITEAFF.

The chain joins TRBV27 to TRBJ1-1; D is unresolved. The CDR3 runs 12 residues. Trimming cost V 9 bases and J 2 bases, with 10 bases left between them. Germline loops: CDR1 MNHEY, CDR2 SMNVEV (reference sequence). CDR3: CASRGLNTEAFF. The CDR3 nucleotides read TGTGCCAGTCGCGGGCTTAACACTGAAGCTTTCTTT.

This chain links TRBV13 with TRBJ2-2; the match to TRBD1 covers 9 bases. Germline CDR1 reads PRHDT; CDR2 reads FYEKMQ (reference sequence). Unmatched junction bases numbered 2, after V lost 3 bases and J lost 6 bases. The CDR3 extends over 14 amino acids. The CDR3 nucleotides are TGTGCCAGCAGCTTGGACAGGGGCTCCGGGGAGCTGTTTTTT. Protein: CASSLDRGSGELFF.

This rearrangement joins TRBV21-1 to TRBJ2-1; TRBD1 was called by the table and not checked on the DNA. TRBV21-1 is a pseudogene segment. The CDR3 is made up of 15 amino acids. The CDR3 DNA reads TGTGCCAGCAGCCCCCCGGACAGTCACTACAATGAGCAGTTCTTC. Translation: CASSPPDSHYNEQFF.

The sample holds one count of this clone. The chain uses TRBV28 and TRBJ2-6; no definite D call. CDR3 size: 15 residues. V was shortened by 4 bases and J by 2 bases, with 9 bases between the two germline ends. CDR1 is MDHEN and CDR2 is SYDVKM in the germline V gene. CDR3 in DNA: TGTGCCAGCAGTTCTATCCTACCTGGGGCCAACGTCCTGACTTTC. Its translation: CASSSILPGANVLTF.

The chain employs TRBV2 and TRBJ2-1; TRBD2 aligns across 11 bases. J was trimmed by 9 bases and V by 3 bases; bases with no gene match: 4. CDR3 length equals 14 residues. From germline, CDR1 is SNHLY and CDR2 FYNNEI. The CDR3 loop is CASSEVAGGLEQFF. The CDR3 DNA follows: TGTGCCAGCAGTGAGGTAGCGGGGGGGCTTGAGCAGTTCTTC. The full variable domain, its missing parts supplied by reference TRBV2 and TRBJ2-1, is EPEVTQTPSHQVTQMGQEVILRCVPISNHLYFYWYRQILGQKVEFLVSFYNNEISEKSEIFDDQFSVERPDGSNFTLKIRSTKLEDSAMYFCASSEVAGGLEQFFGPGTRLTVL.

The V and J genes are TRBV10-2 and TRBJ2-7, with a possible D match to TRBD1 (6 bases). The germline CDR1 and CDR2 sequences are WSHSY and SAAADI. Trimming pared 0 bases from V and 6 bases from J, leaving 12 bases between. This CDR3 contains 14 residues. This chain's CDR3 is CASSESPGASEQYV. CDR3 sequence (DNA): TGCGCCAGCAGTGAGTCGCCAGGGGCTAGCGAGCAGTACGTC.

The chain carries TRBV5-1 and TRBJ2-3, with 8 bases matching TRBD2. J lost 6 bases, V lost 5 bases, and 8 bases had no gene match. The germline gives CDR1 SGHRS, CDR2 YFSETQ. There are 14 residues in the CDR3. CDR3 loop: CASSGQLADDTQYF. CDR3 DNA: TGCGCCAGCAGTGGTCAACTAGCGGATGATACGCAGTATTTT. Complete variable domain (other parts from reference TRBV5-1 and TRBJ2-3): KAGVTQTPRYLIKTRGQQVTLSCSPISGHRSVSWYQQTPGQGLQFLFEYFSETQRNKGNFPGRFSGRQFSNSRSEMNVSTLELGDSALYLCASSGQLADDTQYFGPGTRLTVL.

This clone was seen a single time. The chain combines TRBV15 with TRBJ1-2; possible D gene TRBD1, 5 bases. Germline lookup yields CDR1 LNHNV and CDR2 YYDKDF (reference sequence). Trimming shortened V by 2 bases and J by 1 base, and 11 bases separated the two germline ends. The CDR3 extends over 15 amino acids. The CDR3 loop reads CATSRTTDSNYGYTF. For the CDR3, the DNA is TGTGCCACCAGCAGAACGACTGACAGTAACTATGGCTACACCTTC.

Written as DNA, the CDR3 is TGCGCCAGCAGCCAAGATTTTGTTCCGTTAGCGGGGGGGCGGGAGACCCAGTACTTC. Translated: CASSQDFVPLAGGRETQYF. The chain has TRBV4-1 and TRBJ2-5; 11 bases are a match to TRBD2. From germline, CDR1 is MGHRA and CDR2 YSYEKL. The ends lost 0 bases at V and 5 bases at J; junction bases unmatched: 14. The CDR3 totals 19 residues.

This chain uses TRBV19 with TRBJ2-3; D call uncertain. V shed 3 bases and J shed 7 bases, with 5 bases lying between them. This CDR3 has 11 amino acids. The V gene's germline CDR1 is LNHDA and CDR2 SQIVND (reference sequence). The CDR3 DNA follows: TGTGCCAGTAGTATTGGCCATACGCAGTATTTT. Its translation: CASSIGHTQYF.

The chain joins TRBV3-1 (or the pseudogene TRBV3-2) to TRBJ2-5; 8 bases fit TRBD1. The J segment lost 5 bases and the V segment lost 0 bases, leaving 14 bases of the junction unmatched. Per the germline V gene, CDR1 is LGHDT and CDR2 is YNNKEL (reference sequence). CDR3 length: 18 residues. CDR3: CASSQDWGSEQGGETQYF. The CDR3 nucleotides read TGTGCCAGCAGCCAAGATTGGGGTTCAGAACAGGGGGGCGAGACCCAGTACTTC.

The V gene is TRBV4-2, the J gene TRBJ1-4; no firm D call. Trimming left V 0 bases short and J 3 bases short, with 5 bases between. Germline V gene sequence: CDR1 LGHNA, CDR2 YNFKEQ. This CDR3 spans 14 amino acids. This CDR3 is CASSQDQSNEKLFF. Written as DNA, the CDR3 is TGTGCCAGCAGCCAAGATCAATCTAATGAAAAACTGTTTTTT.